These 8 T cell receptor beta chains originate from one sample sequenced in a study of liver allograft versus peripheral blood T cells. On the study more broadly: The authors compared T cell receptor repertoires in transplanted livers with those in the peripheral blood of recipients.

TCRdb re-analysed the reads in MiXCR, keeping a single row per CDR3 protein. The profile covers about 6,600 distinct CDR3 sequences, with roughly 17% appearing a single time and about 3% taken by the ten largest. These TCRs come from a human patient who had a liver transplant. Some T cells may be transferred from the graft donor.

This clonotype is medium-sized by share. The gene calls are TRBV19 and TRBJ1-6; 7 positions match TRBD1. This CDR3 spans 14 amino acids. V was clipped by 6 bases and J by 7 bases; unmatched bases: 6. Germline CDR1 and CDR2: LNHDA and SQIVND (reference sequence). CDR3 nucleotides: TGTGCCAGTAGACCGGACAGGCAAAATTCACCCCTCCACTTT. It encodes CASRPDRQNSPLHF.

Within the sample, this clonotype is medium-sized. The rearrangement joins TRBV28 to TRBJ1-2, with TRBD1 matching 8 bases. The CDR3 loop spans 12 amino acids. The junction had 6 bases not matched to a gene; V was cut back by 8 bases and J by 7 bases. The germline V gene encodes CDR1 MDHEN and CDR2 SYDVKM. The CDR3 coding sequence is TGTGCCAGCCGACAGGGGCAAGGTGGCTACACCTTC. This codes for CASRQGQGGYTF.

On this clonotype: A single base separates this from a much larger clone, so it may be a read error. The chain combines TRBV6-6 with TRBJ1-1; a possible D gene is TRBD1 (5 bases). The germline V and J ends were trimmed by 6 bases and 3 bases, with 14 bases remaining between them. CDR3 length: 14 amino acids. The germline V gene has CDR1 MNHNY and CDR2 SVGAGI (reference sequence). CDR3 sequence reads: CASSLTEMDTEAFF. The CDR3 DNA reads TGTGCCAGCAGCCTGACAGAAATGGACACTGAAGCTTTCTTT.

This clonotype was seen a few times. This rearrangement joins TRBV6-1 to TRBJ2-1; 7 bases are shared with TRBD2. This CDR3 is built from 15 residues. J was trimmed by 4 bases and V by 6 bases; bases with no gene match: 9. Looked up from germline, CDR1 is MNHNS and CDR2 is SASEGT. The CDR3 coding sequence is TGTGCCAGCAGCGCCGGAGCCGGGGGGTACAATGAGCAGTTCTTC. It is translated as CASSAGAGGYNEQFF.

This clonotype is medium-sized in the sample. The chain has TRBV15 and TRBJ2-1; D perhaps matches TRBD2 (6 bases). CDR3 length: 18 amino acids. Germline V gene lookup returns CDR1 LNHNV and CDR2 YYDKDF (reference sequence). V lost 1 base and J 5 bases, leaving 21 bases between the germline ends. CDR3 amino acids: CATSRGPPRLATDNEQFF. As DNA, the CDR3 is TGTGCCACCAGCAGAGGGCCCCCTCGGCTAGCGACTGACAATGAGCAGTTCTTC.

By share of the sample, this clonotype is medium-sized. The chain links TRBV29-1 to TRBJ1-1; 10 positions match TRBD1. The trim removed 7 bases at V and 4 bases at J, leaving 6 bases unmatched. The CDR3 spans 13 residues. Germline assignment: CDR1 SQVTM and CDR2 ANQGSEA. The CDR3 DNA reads TGCAGCGCTCCGGGACAGGGGATCACTGAAGCTTTCTTT. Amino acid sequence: CSAPGQGITEAFF.

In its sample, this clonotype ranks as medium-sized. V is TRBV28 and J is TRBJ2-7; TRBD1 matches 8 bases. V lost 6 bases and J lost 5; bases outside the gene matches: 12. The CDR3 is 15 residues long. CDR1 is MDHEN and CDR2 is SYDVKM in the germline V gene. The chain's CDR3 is CASRTHGQGVDEQYF. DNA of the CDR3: TGTGCCAGCAGGACCCATGGACAGGGTGTCGACGAGCAGTACTTC.

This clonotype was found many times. Written as DNA, the CDR3 is TGTGCCAGCAGCATAGGGCTAGCGAACACCGGGGAGCTGTTTTTT. It yields the protein CASSIGLANTGELFF. The V and J genes are TRBV9 and TRBJ2-2; D not certain. This CDR3 is 15 amino acids long. The V gene's germline CDR1 is SGDLS and CDR2 YYNGEE. V was cut by 4 bases and J by 0 bases, with 10 bases left in between.